A single TCR beta chain is shown here with its context. Its target is not known. In the PCR, 60 Vbeta and 13 Jbeta primers were used. Produced via immunoSEQ multiplex PCR; TCRdb's table is partial and in-frame only. This sample's table reports more than 90,000 clones. This specimen belongs to a study of cytomegalovirus exposure and HLA in healthy donors. For the study at large: An early release of data contained tens of millions of unique TCRs, which came from HLA-typed donors.

Whole-study results and caveats: Immune exposure information comprised only CMV serostatus. According to the study, around 150 TCR beta chains were cytomegalovirus-associated. The authors assumed roughly uniform sequencing depth across donors for presence/absence analyses.

The TCR was taken from a man aged 40-55 years in good health and CMV-seropositive. The sample consisted of PBMCs.

The CDR3 region is CASSYPWDRGPGELFF. DNA of the CDR3: TGTGCCAGCAGTTACCCTTGGGACAGGGGCCCCGGGGAGCTGTTTTTT. This rearrangement joins TRBV6-6 to TRBJ2-2; TRBD1 matches 10 bases. With 2 bases clipped from V and 6 bases from J, the junction kept 6 bases outside the gene matches. This CDR3 is 16 amino acids long. Germline CDR1 reads MNHNY; CDR2 reads SVGAGI (reference sequence).